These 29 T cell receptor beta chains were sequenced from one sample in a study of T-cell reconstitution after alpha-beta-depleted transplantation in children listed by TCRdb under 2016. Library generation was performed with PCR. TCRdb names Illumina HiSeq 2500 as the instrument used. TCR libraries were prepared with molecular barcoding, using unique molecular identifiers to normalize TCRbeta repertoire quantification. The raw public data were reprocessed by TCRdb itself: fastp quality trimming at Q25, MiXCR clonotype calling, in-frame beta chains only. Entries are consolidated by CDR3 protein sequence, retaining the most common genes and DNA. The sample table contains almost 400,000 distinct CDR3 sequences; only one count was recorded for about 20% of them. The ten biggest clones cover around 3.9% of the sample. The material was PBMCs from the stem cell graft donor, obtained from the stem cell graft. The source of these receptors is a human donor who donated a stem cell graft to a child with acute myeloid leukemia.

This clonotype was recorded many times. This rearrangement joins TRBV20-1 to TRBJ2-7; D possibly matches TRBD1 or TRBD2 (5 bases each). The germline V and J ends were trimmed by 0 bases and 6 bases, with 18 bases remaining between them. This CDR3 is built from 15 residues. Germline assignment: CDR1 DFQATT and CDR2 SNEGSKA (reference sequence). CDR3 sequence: CSARDKGEYGPEQYF. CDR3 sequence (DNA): TGCAGTGCTAGAGATAAAGGGGAGTATGGTCCCGAGCAGTACTTC.

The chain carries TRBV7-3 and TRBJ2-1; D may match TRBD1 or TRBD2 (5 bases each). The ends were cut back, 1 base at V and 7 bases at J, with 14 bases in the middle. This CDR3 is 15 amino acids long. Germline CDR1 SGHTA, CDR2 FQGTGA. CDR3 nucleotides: TGTGCCAGCAGCTTAATCCTGGGGACCCTGAATGAGCAGTTCTTC. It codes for CASSLILGTLNEQFF.

CDR3 nucleotides: TGTGCCAGCAGCTTAGGATTTTCGGCTGAGCAGTTCTTC. It yields the protein CASSLGFSAEQFF. The chain couples TRBV7-8 to TRBJ2-1; D remains ambiguous. The CDR3 totals 13 residues. CDR1 is SGHVS, CDR2 FQNEAQ, per germline. V was trimmed by 1 base and J by 9 bases, leaving 10 bases between them.

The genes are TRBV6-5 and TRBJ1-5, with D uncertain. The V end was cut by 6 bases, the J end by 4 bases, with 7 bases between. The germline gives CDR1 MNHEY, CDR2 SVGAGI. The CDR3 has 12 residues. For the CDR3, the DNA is TGTGCCAGCAGGGCGGGGAATCAGCCCCAGCATTTT. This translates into CASRAGNQPQHF.

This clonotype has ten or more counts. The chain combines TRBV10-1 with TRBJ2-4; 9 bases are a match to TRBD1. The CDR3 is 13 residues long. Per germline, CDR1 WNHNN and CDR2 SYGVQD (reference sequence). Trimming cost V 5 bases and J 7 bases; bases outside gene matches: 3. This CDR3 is CASSRDRENIQYF. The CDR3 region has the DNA TGCGCCAGCAGTCGGGACAGGGAGAACATTCAGTACTTC.

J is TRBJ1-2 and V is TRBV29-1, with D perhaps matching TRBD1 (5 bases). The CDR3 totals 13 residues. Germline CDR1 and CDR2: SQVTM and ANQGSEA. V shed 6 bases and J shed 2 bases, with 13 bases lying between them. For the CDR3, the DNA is TGCAGCGTCCCCTCCACAGGAAACTATGGCTACACCTTC. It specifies CSVPSTGNYGYTF.

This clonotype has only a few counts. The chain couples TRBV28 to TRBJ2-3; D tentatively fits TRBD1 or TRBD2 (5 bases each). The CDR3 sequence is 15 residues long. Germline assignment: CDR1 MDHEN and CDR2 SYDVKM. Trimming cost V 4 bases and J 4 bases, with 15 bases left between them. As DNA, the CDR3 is TGTGCCAGCAGTTGGGACCGCCAAAGGCCAGATACGCAGTATTTT. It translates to CASSWDRQRPDTQYF.

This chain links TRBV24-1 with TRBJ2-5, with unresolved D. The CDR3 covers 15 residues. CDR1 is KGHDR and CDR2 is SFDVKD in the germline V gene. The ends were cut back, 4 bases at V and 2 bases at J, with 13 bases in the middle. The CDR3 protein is CATSDYRSPQETQYF. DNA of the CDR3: TGTGCCACCAGTGACTACCGAAGCCCTCAAGAGACCCAGTACTTC.

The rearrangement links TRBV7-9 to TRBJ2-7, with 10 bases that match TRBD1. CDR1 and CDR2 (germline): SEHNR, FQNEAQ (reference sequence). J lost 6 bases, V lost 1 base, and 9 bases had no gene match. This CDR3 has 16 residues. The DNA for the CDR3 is TGTGCCAGCAGCTTAGGTTTGGGACAGGGGCTCAGCGAGCAGTACTTC. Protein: CASSLGLGQGLSEQYF.

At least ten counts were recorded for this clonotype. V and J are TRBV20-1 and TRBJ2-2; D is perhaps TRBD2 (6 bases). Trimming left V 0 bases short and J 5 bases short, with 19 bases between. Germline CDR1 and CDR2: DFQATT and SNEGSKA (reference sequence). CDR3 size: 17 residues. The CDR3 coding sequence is TGCAGTGCTAGAGACTATGGGGGGAATTCACGGACCGGGGAGCTGTTTTTT. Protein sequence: CSARDYGGNSRTGELFF.

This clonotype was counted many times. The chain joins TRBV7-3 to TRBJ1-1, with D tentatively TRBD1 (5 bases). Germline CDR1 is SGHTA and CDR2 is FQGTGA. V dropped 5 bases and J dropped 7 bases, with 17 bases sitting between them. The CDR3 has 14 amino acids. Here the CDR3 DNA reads TGTGCCAGCAGCCCCCAGGCAGGGACGATTGAAGCTTTCTTT. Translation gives CASSPQAGTIEAFF.

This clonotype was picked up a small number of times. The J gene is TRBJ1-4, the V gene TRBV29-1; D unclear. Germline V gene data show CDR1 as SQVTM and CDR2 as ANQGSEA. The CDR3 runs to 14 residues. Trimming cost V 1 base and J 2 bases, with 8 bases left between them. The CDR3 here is CSVEVMGTNEKLFF. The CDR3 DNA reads TGCAGCGTTGAAGTCATGGGGACTAATGAAAAACTGTTTTTT. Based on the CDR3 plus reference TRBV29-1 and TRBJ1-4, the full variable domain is SAVISQKPSRDICQRGTSLTIQCQVDSQVTMMFWYRQQPGQSLTLIATANQGSEATYESGFVIDKFPISRPNLTFSTLTVSNMSPEDSSIYLCSVEVMGTNEKLFFGSGTQLSVL.

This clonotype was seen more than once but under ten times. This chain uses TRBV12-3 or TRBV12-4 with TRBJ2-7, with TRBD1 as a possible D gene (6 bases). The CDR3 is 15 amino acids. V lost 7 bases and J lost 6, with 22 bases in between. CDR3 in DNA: TGTGCCAGCACCTTACAGGGTGGTGGCCTGGGCGAGCAGTACTTC. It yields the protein CASTLQGGGLGEQYF.

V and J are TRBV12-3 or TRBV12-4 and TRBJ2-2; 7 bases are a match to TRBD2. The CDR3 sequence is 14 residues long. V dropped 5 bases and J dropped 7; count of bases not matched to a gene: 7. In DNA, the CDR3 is TGTGCCAGCAGTATCGGGGGGAAGGTCGGGGAGCTGTTTTTT. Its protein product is CASSIGGKVGELFF.

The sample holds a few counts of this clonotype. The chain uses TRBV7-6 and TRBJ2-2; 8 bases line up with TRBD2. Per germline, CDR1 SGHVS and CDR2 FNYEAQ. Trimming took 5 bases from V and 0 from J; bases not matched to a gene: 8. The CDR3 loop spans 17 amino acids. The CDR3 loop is CASSLPLAGTNTGELFF. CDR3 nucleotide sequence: TGTGCCAGCAGCCTGCCTTTAGCGGGGACGAACACCGGGGAGCTGTTTTTT. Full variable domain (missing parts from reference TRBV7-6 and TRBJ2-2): GAGVSQSPRYKVTKRGQDVALRCDPISGHVSLYWYRQALGQGPEFLTYFNYEAQQDKSGLPNDRFSAERPEGSISTLTIQRTEQRDSAMYRCASSLPLAGTNTGELFFGEGSRLTVL.

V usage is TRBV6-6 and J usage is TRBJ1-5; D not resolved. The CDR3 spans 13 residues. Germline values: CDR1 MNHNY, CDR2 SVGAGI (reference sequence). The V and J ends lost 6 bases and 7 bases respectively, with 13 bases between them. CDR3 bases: TGTGCCAGCAGCGATAATTGGGGACAGCCCCAGCATTTT. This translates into CASSDNWGQPQHF.

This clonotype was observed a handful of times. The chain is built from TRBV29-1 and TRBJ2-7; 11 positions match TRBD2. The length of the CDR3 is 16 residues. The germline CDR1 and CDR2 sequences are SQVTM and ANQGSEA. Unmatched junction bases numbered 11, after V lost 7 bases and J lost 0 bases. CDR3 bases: TGCAGCGCAACTAGCGGGAGTTTTTCCCCCTCCTACGAGCAGTACTTC. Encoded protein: CSATSGSFSPSYEQYF.

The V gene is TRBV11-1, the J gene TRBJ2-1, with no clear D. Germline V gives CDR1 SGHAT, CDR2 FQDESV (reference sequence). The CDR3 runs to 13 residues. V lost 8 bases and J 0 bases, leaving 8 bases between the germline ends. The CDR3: CASGSSSYNEQFF. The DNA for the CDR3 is TGTGCCAGCGGTAGCAGCTCCTACAATGAGCAGTTCTTC.

The CDR3 DNA sequence: TGTGCCAGCAGTTACGAGACAGGGGGCAAAGGCTATGGCTACACCTTC. It translates to CASSYETGGKGYGYTF. This chain connects TRBV6-5 to TRBJ1-2, with 10 bases fitting TRBD1. The CDR3 covers 16 residues. Trimming took 2 bases from V and 4 from J; bases not matched to a gene: 7. Germline CDR1 and CDR2: MNHEY and SVGAGI.

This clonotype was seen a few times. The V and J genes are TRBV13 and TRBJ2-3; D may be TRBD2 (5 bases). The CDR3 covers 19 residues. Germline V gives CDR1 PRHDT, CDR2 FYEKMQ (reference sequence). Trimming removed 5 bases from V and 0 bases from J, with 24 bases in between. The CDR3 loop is CASSRYSGGGFASTDTQYF. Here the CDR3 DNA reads TGTGCCAGCAGCCGCTACTCGGGTGGCGGGTTCGCTAGCACAGATACGCAGTATTTT.

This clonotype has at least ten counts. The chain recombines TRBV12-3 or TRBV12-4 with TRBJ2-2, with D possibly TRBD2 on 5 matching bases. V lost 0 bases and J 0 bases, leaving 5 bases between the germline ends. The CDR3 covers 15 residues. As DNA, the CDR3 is TGTGCCAGCAGTTTAGCGGGAGCGAACACCGGGGAGCTGTTTTTT. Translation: CASSLAGANTGELFF.

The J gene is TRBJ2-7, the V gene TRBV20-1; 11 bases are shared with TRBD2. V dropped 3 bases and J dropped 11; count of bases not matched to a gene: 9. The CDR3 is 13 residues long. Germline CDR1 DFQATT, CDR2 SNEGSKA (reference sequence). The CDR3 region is CSASPSGRKWEYF. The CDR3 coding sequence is TGCAGTGCTAGCCCTAGCGGGAGGAAATGGGAGTACTTC.

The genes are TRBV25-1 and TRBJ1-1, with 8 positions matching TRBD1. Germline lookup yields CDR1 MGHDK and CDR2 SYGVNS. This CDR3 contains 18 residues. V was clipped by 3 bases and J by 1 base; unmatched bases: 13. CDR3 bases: TGTGCCAGCAGTGATCTGTCAAGGACCGGACAGGGGAACACTGAAGCTTTCTTT. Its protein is CASSDLSRTGQGNTEAFF.

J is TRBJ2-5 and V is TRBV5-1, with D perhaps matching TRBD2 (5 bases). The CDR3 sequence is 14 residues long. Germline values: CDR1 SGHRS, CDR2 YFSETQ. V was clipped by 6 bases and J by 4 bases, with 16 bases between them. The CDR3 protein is CASICRARGETQYF. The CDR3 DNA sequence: TGCGCCAGCATCTGTCGGGCCCGGGGAGAGACCCAGTACTTC.

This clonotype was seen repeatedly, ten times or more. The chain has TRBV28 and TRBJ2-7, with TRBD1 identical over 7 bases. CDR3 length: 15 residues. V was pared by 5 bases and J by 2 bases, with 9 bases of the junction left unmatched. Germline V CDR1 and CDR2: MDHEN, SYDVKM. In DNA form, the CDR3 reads TGTGCCAGCAGTGGGACCTGGGACAGAGCCTACGAGCAGTACTTC. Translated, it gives CASSGTWDRAYEQYF.

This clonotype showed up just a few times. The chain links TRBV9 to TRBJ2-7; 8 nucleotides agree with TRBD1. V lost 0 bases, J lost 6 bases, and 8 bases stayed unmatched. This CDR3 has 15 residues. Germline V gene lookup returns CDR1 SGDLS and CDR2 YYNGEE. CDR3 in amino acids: CASSVEQGATGEQYF. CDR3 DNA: TGTGCCAGCAGCGTAGAGCAGGGGGCAACGGGCGAGCAGTACTTC.

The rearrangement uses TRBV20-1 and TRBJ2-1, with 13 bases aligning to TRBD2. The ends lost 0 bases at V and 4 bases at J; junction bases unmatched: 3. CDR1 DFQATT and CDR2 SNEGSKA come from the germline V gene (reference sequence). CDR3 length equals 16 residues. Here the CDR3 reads CSARDWGLAGYNEQFF. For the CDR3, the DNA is TGCAGTGCTAGAGATTGGGGACTAGCGGGATACAATGAGCAGTTCTTC.

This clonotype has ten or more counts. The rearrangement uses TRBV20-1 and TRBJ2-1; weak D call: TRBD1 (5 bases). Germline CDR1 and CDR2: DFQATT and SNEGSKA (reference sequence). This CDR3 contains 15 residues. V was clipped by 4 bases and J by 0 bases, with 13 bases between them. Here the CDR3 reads CSANTGETSYNEQFF. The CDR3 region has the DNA TGCAGTGCTAATACAGGTGAAACCTCCTACAATGAGCAGTTCTTC.

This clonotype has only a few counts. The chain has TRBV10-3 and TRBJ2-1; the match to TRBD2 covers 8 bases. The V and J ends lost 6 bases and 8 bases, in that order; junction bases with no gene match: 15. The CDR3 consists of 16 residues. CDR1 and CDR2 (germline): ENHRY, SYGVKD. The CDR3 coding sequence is TGTGCCATCAGCCCAGGGTCAGCGGGAGTAAGAGATGAGCAGTTCTTC. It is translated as CAISPGSAGVRDEQFF.